Each of the 18 T cell receptor beta chains below was sequenced from the same sample in a study of metastatic and nonmetastatic thyroid tumors. Prior to thyroid surgery, none of the patients had received any treatment. MiXCR re-clonotyped the PCR reads for TCRdb. Here the sample spans roughly 36,000 clones, approximately 10% being singletons. The sequenced sample was blood. Source of these receptors: a female donor with papillary thyroid cancer or a benign thyroid nodule (not recorded which). Some clones in this sample may be carry-over from other donors' samples.

The table lists this clone with many counts. The rearrangement links TRBV12-3 or TRBV12-4 to TRBJ2-2, with D maybe TRBD1 (6 bases). This CDR3 region has 14 residues. V shed 6 bases and J shed 2 bases, with 10 bases lying between them. In DNA, the CDR3 is TGTGCCAGCAGAGTACAGGGTAACACCGGGGAGCTGTTTTTT. Amino acid sequence: CASRVQGNTGELFF.

The sample holds many counts of this clone. The chain combines TRBV20-1 with TRBJ2-5; TRBD2 might be the D (6 bases). Between the trimmed V and J ends, which lost 3 bases and 4 bases, there was a span of 15 bases. The CDR3 has 14 residues. Germline V CDR1 and CDR2: DFQATT, SNEGSKA (reference sequence). The CDR3 sequence: CSARRAGLGETQYF. CDR3 coding DNA: TGCAGTGCTAGGAGGGCGGGATTGGGAGAGACCCAGTACTTC.

Notes on this clone: This sample includes further DNA sequences coding for the same CDR3. This chain connects TRBV12-3 or TRBV12-4 to TRBJ2-3; tentative D call: TRBD1 (5 bases). The CDR3 extends over 14 amino acids. The V end was cut by 9 bases, the J end by 4 bases, with 17 bases between. CDR3 sequence: CASSSGRASDTQYF. The CDR3 coding sequence is TGTGCCAGTTCTTCAGGCAGGGCGTCAGATACGCAGTATTTT.

This clone was found many times. A much larger clone differs by one base, so this may be a read error. The final CDR3 position lacks the conserved phenylalanine or tryptophan, pointing to a likely read error. This rearrangement joins TRBV6-5 to TRBJ1-1, with 7 bases matching TRBD1. Per the germline V gene, CDR1 is MNHEY and CDR2 is SVGAGI. The CDR3 has 13 residues. Trimming removed 2 bases from V and 8 bases from J; junction bases left unmatched: 5. The CDR3 reads CASSYGSGQEAFL. CDR3 DNA: TGTGCCAGCAGTTACGGATCGGGACAGGAAGCTTTCCTT.

This clone came up many times. The gene calls are TRBV19 and TRBJ2-1; 9 bases agree with TRBD2. Trimming cost V 4 bases and J 9 bases; bases outside gene matches: 7. The CDR3 is 14 amino acids. Germline assignment: CDR1 LNHDA and CDR2 SQIVND (reference sequence). The CDR3 DNA reads TGTGCCAGTAGTACAGGGACTAGCTTAGTTGAGCAGTTCTTC. Its translation: CASSTGTSLVEQFF.

The table lists this clone with many counts. J is TRBJ2-4 and V is TRBV9; TRBD1 might be the D (5 bases). Deletions cut 3 bases from V and 0 bases from J, with 10 bases between. Germline V lookup: CDR1 SGDLS, CDR2 YYNGEE. The CDR3 runs 15 residues. CDR3 bases: TGTGCCAGCAGCGCGAACCAGGGAGCCAAAAACATTCAGTACTTC. This sequence encodes CASSANQGAKNIQYF.

In this sample, this clone turned up many times. The chain has TRBV24-1 and TRBJ1-5; perhaps TRBD1 as D (5 bases). V gave up 5 bases and J gave up 7 bases, with 17 bases separating them. Germline V gene data show CDR1 as KGHDR and CDR2 as SFDVKD. The CDR3 runs to 15 residues. The DNA for the CDR3 is TGTGCCACCAGTGGAAATTTGGGGGAAGCCCAGCCCCAGCATTTT. This gives the protein CATSGNLGEAQPQHF.

This clone is labeled as medium-sized. The chain employs TRBV6-1 and TRBJ1-1, with D perhaps matching TRBD1 (6 bases). CDR1 and CDR2 from the germline V gene are MNHNS and SASEGT. This CDR3 is built from 15 residues. The ends were cut back, 8 bases at V and 4 bases at J, with 20 bases in the middle. This CDR3 reads CASPESITGSTEAFF. Here the CDR3 DNA reads TGTGCCAGCCCCGAAAGCATAACAGGGAGCACTGAAGCTTTCTTT.

This clone has more than one count but fewer than ten. The chain uses TRBV6-1 and TRBJ1-2, with 9 bases that match TRBD1. J was trimmed by 4 bases and V by 6 bases; bases with no gene match: 6. The CDR3 covers 14 residues. Germline assignment: CDR1 MNHNS and CDR2 SASEGT. As DNA, the CDR3 is TGTGCCAGCAGACAGGGGGCTGACGGCTATGGCTACACCTTC. Amino acids: CASRQGADGYGYTF.

This clone was seen many times. This could be a read error, since a much larger clone is one nucleotide away. Other nucleotide sequences from this sample produce the same CDR3. The chain has TRBV24-1 and TRBJ2-3; no clear D. CDR3 length: 12 residues. Germline lookup yields CDR1 KGHDR and CDR2 SFDVKD. CDR3 sequence reads: CATSGPTDTQYF. In DNA, the CDR3 is TGTGCCACCTCCGGGCCCACAGACACGCAGTATTTT.

At least ten counts were recorded for this clone. In DNA, the CDR3 is TGTGCCAGCAGCTTAGAGGAGGTATCGGCGGTGCAGTTCTTC. Protein sequence: CASSLEEVSAVQFF. The chain combines TRBV7-6 with TRBJ2-1; D is possibly TRBD2 (5 bases). Trimming removed 1 base from V and 12 bases from J, with 16 bases in between. Germline-derived CDR1 and CDR2 are SGHVS and FNYEAQ. CDR3 length: 14 amino acids.

This clone was recorded a few times. V gene TRBV5-5 combines with J gene TRBJ1-5; 8 bases map to TRBD1. The V segment lost 0 bases and the J segment 6 bases; nucleotides outside the gene matches: 5. The germline V gene has CDR1 SGHKS and CDR2 YYEKEE (reference sequence). This CDR3 comprises 15 residues. CDR3 loop: CASSLVDRATQPQHF. CDR3 DNA: TGTGCCAGCAGCTTGGTGGACAGGGCTACTCAGCCCCAGCATTTT.

The rearrangement uses TRBV6-2 or TRBV6-3 and TRBJ2-7, with 8 bases identical to TRBD1. The length of the CDR3 is 14 residues. V dropped 4 bases and J dropped 7; count of bases not matched to a gene: 9. Looked up from germline, CDR1 is MNHEY and CDR2 is SVGEGT. CDR3: CASSSSDRAREQYF. The CDR3 region has the DNA TGTGCCAGCAGTTCCTCGGACAGGGCGAGAGAGCAGTACTTC.

This clone appeared many times. The chain combines TRBV7-9 with TRBJ2-3; D is perhaps TRBD1 (5 bases). CDR3 length: 11 residues. The ends were cut back, 1 base at V and 9 bases at J, with 5 bases in the middle. CDR1 is SEHNR and CDR2 is FQNEAQ in the germline V gene (reference sequence). In DNA form, the CDR3 reads TGTGCCAGCAGCTTAGACAGGACGCAGTATTTT. Residues: CASSLDRTQYF. Full variable domain (remainder filled in from reference TRBV7-9 and TRBJ2-3): DTGVSQNPRHKITKRGQNVTFRCDPISEHNRLYWYRQTLGQGPEFLTYFQNEAQLEKSRLLSDRFSAERPKGSFSTLEIQRTEQGDSAMYLCASSLDRTQYFGPGTRLTVL.

This clone was counted between two and nine times. This chain connects TRBV3-1 to TRBJ2-3; 11 nucleotides align to TRBD2. CDR3 length: 14 residues. J gave up 2 bases and V 6 bases, and 1 base lay outside the gene matches. Germline values: CDR1 LGHDT, CDR2 YNNKEL (reference sequence). The CDR3 coding sequence is TGTGCCAGCAGGACTAGCGGGGACACAGATACGCAGTATTTT. This translates into CASRTSGDTDTQYF.

This clone was counted many times. The chain carries TRBV2 and TRBJ1-2, with D possibly being TRBD1 (6 bases). The CDR3 runs to 13 residues. Germline CDR1 and CDR2: SNHLY and FYNNEI. V gave up 6 bases and J gave up 3 bases, with 11 bases separating them. Here the CDR3 DNA reads TGTGCCAGCAGCTCACAGGGTGACTATGGCTACACCTTC. Translated: CASSSQGDYGYTF.

This clone was picked up many times. This CDR3 is also generated by other DNA sequences in the sample. The chain couples TRBV5-5 to TRBJ2-2; tentative D call: TRBD2 (5 bases). With 4 bases removed from V and 2 bases from J, the gap between germline ends came to 9 bases. This CDR3 is built from 14 residues. Germline V gene sequence: CDR1 SGHKS, CDR2 YYEKEE (reference sequence). Here the CDR3 reads CASSRAVNTGELFF. The CDR3 nucleotides read TGTGCCAGCAGCAGAGCGGTAAACACCGGGGAGCTGTTTTTT.

Ten or more counts support this clone. V usage is TRBV5-6 and J usage is TRBJ2-6; TRBD1 matches at 9 bases. Germline CDR1 reads SGHDT; CDR2 reads YYEEEE. This CDR3 has 17 residues. The V and J ends lost 1 base and 4 bases, in that order; junction bases with no gene match: 6. CDR3 sequence (DNA): TGTGCCAGCAGCTTGACAGGGGGCGCGCGGGGGGCCAACGTCCTGACTTTC. It specifies CASSLTGGARGANVLTF.